This TCR beta chain was retrieved from a study of cytomegalovirus exposure and HLA in healthy donors. The PCR contained 60 Vbeta and 13 Jbeta primers. Using immunoSEQ multiplex PCR, the repertoire was profiled, and TCRdb retains in-frame clones only, with some absent. The profile shows 95,000 to 100,000 clones, approximately 89% of them singletons. Source material: PBMCs. The source of this sequence is a man under 40 in good health and CMV-seronegative.

CDR3 residues: CASSSTMNTEAFF. In DNA form, the CDR3 reads TGCGCCAGCAGCTCAACAATGAACACTGAAGCTTTCTTT. The chain combines TRBV5-1 with TRBJ1-1, with D unclear. V lost 3 bases, J lost 0 bases, and 6 bases lay in between. The CDR3 extends over 13 amino acids. CDR1 and CDR2 (germline): SGHRS, YFSETQ. Full variable domain (remainder filled in from reference TRBV5-1 and TRBJ1-1): KAGVTQTPRYLIKTRGQQVTLSCSPISGHRSVSWYQQTPGQGLQFLFEYFSETQRNKGNFPGRFSGRQFSNSRSEMNVSTLELGDSALYLCASSSTMNTEAFFGQGTRLTVV.